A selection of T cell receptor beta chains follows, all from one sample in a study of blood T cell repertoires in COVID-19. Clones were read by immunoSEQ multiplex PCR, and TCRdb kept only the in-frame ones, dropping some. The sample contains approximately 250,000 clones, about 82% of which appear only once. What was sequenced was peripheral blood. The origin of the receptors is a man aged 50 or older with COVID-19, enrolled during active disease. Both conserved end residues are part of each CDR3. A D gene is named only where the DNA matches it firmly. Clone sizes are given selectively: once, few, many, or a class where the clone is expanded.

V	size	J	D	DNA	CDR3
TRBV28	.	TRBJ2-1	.	TGTGCCAGCAGGTACCGGGACTCAATGCTCTATAATGAGCAGTTCTTC	CASRYRDSMLYNEQFF
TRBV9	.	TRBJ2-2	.	TGTGCCAGCAGCCCCAGAACGGGCACCGGGGAGCTGTTTTTT	CASSPRTGTGELFF
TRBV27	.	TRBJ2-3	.	TGTGCCAGCAGTCTCGGACAGTTCACAGATACGCAGTATTTT	CASSLGQFTDTQYF
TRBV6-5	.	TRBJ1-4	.	TGTGCCAGCAGTTACGGGGGGTACGTTGGTGAAAAACTGTTTTTT	CASSYGGYVGEKLFF
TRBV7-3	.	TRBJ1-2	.	TGTGCCAGCAGCCCACAGCCTTCAGCTAACTATGGCTACACCTTC	CASSPQPSANYGYTF
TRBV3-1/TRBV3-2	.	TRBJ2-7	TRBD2	TGTGCCAGCAGCCAAACGGGACTAGCTTCCTACGAGCAGTACTTC	CASSQTGLASYEQYF
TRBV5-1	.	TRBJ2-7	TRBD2	TGCGCCCGCAGCTGGCCGGGGGGGACTAGCGGGGGCCCCCGGACCTACGAGCAGTACTTC	CARSWPGGTSGGPRTYEQYF
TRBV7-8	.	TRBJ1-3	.	TGTGCCAGCAGCTTTCAGGGTGGGACTGGAAACACCATATATTTT	CASSFQGGTGNTIYF
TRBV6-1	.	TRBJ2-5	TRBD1	TGTGCCAGCAGTGAGGAAACCCGGGACAGGGGTCTCCTTACCCAAGAGACCCAGTACTTC	CASSEETRDRGLLTQETQYF
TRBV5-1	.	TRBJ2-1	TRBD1	TGCGCCAGCAGCGCCGGGACAGGGGGCGATGAGCAGTTCTTC	CASSAGTGGDEQFF
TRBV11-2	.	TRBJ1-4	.	TGTGCCAGCAGCTTAATTCCAGGACAGCTGTTTTTT	CASSLIPGQLFF
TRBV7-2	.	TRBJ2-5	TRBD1	TGTGCCAGCAGCTTCCAGGGGGTATCGAAAGAGGCCCAGTACTTC	CASSFQGVSKEAQYF
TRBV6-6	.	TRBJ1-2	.	TGTGCCAGCAGTTACGGCCAGGGGAAGGGCTACACCTTC	CASSYGQGKGYTF
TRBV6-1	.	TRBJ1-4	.	TGTGCCAGCAGTGGCCCCCGGACAGTCCGAAATGAAAAACTGTTTTTT	CASSGPRTVRNEKLFF
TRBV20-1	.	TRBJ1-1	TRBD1	TGCAGTGCTAGCAGGGGGCCTGAAGCTTTCTTT	CSASRGPEAFF
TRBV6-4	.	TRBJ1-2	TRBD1	TGTGCCAGCAGTGCCACCGGGACAGGGGGAGGAAACTATGGCTACACCTTC	CASSATGTGGGNYGYTF
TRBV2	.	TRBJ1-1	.	TGTGCCAGCAGTGAGCAGGTTAACACTGAAGCTTTCTTT	CASSEQVNTEAFF
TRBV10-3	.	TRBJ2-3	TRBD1	TGTTGCCTTCCCGGGACAGGGGTAGATACGCAGTATTTT	CCLPGTGVDTQYF
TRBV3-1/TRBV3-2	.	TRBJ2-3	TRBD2	TGTGCCAGCAGCCCTAGACTAGCGGGGGGCCCCACAGATACGCAGTATTTT	CASSPRLAGGPTDTQYF
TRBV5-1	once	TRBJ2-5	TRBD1	TGCGCCAGCAGCTTGTATGGACAGGGTGGGGAGACCCAGTACTTC	CASSLYGQGGETQYF
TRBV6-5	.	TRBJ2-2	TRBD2	TGTGCCAGCAGAGGACTAGCGGGGGGTGGCGGGGAGCTGTTTTTT	CASRGLAGGGGELFF
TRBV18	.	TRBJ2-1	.	TGTGCCAGCTCACTCCTGGGGCTCGGCAATGAGCAGTTCTTC	CASSLLGLGNEQFF
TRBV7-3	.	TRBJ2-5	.	TGTGCCAGCAGCCCGAGACCGGGAGAGACCCAGTACTTC	CASSPRPGETQYF
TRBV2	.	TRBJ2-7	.	TGTGCCAGCAGTGCCGCCAGTTCCTACGAGCAGTACTTC	CASSAASSYEQYF
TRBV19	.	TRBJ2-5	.	TGTGCCAGTAGTATCCCGTTTGGAGGGGTCGAGACCCAGTACTTC	CASSIPFGGVETQYF